The 10 T cell receptor beta chains below come from one sample, sequenced in a study of cytomegalovirus exposure and HLA in healthy donors. Researchers ran the PCR with 60 Vbeta and 13 Jbeta primers. Profiled with immunoSEQ multiplex PCR; TCRdb holds only in-frame clones, not every one. The sample yields over 150,000 clones, around four fifths seen once. The sample taken for sequencing was PBMCs. The receptors were gathered from a woman in her twenties or thirties in good health and CMV-seropositive.

V gene TRBV5-5 combines with J gene TRBJ2-7; tentative D call: TRBD1 (5 bases). Trimming removed 0 bases from V and 2 bases from J, with 6 bases in between. This CDR3 comprises 13 residues. Germline V CDR1 and CDR2: SGHKS, YYEKEE (reference sequence). CDR3 loop: CASSLEGPYEQYF. In nucleotides, the CDR3 is TGTGCCAGCAGCTTGGAGGGGCCCTACGAGCAGTACTTC.

The V call is TRBV7-9, the J call TRBJ2-7; 7 positions agree with TRBD2. The length of the CDR3 is 14 residues. Losses at the gene ends were 6 bases for V and 3 bases for J; bases not matched to a gene: 8. CDR1 and CDR2 (germline): SEHNR, FQNEAQ (reference sequence). The CDR3 DNA is TGTGCCAGCAGACCCGGACTAGACGGCTACGAGCAGTACTTC. Protein product: CASRPGLDGYEQYF.

V and J are TRBV4-1 and TRBJ2-1; TRBD1 agrees at 7 bases. The CDR3 runs 15 residues. The V segment lost 5 bases and the J segment 7 bases; nucleotides outside the gene matches: 11. Germline assignment: CDR1 MGHRA and CDR2 YSYEKL. This CDR3 is CASSIDRVRGNEQFF. CDR3 sequence (DNA): TGCGCCAGCAGCATAGACAGGGTGCGAGGGAATGAGCAGTTCTTC.

The chain links TRBV7-2 to TRBJ1-2; D is uncertain. CDR3 length equals 13 residues. The V end was cut by 6 bases, the J end by 7 bases, with 15 bases between. The germline V gene has CDR1 SGHTA and CDR2 FQGNSA. CDR3 sequence (DNA): TGTGCCAGCAGACCCGGCCCGGAGGGTGGCTACACCTTC. Translating gives CASRPGPEGGYTF.

The CDR3 sequence: CASSLAGLTNEKLFF. The CDR3 nucleotides read TGTGCCAGCAGCTTGGCGGGATTAACTAATGAAAAACTGTTTTTT. The rearrangement uses TRBV5-8 and TRBJ1-4; the D is unclear. V gave up 0 bases and J gave up 1 base, with 7 bases separating them. This CDR3 region has 15 residues. Germline CDR1 is SGHTS and CDR2 is YDEGEE.

The rearrangement uses TRBV19 and TRBJ1-5, with D unclear. The CDR3 runs 14 residues. The germline V gene has CDR1 LNHDA and CDR2 SQIVND (reference sequence). Trimming removed 7 bases at V and 4 bases at J, with 14 bases between. CDR3 nucleotide sequence: TGTGCCAGTAATAGCGGACCGATAAATCAGCCCCAGCATTTT. It yields the protein CASNSGPINQPQHF.

The chain recombines TRBV14 with TRBJ1-4, with 7 bases lining up with TRBD1. This CDR3 has 16 residues. V lost 1 base, J lost 5 bases, and 7 bases stayed unmatched. Germline assignment: CDR1 SGHDN and CDR2 FVKESK. CDR3 region: CASSQGPGQSNEKLFF. The CDR3 DNA reads as TGTGCCAGCAGCCAAGGACCGGGACAGTCGAATGAAAAACTGTTTTTT.

This chain joins TRBV28 and TRBJ2-7; tentatively, D is TRBD2 (6 bases). Per germline, CDR1 MDHEN and CDR2 SYDVKM. The CDR3 is made up of 12 amino acids. Trimming pared 2 bases from V and 7 bases from J, leaving 9 bases between. The CDR3 bases are TGTGCCAGCAGTTTACTGGGACTTGAGCAGTACTTC. Translation gives CASSLLGLEQYF.

The J gene is TRBJ1-1, the V gene TRBV12-2. TRBV12-2 is designated a pseudogene. This CDR3 is built from 12 residues. The CDR3 loop reads CASRTSGNEAFF. CDR3 DNA: TGTGCAAGTCGAACTTCGGGGAATGAAGCTTTCTTT.

The V and J genes are TRBV5-1 and TRBJ2-7, with 10 positions matching TRBD1. Germline CDR1 reads SGHRS; CDR2 reads YFSETQ. Trimming took 4 bases from V and 5 from J; bases not matched to a gene: 9. The CDR3 contains 15 residues. Here the CDR3 reads CASSPARQGADEQYF. The CDR3, as DNA: TGCGCCAGCAGCCCGGCGAGACAGGGGGCGGACGAGCAGTACTTC. The full variable domain, completed using reference TRBV5-1 and TRBJ2-7, is KAGVTQTPRYLIKTRGQQVTLSCSPISGHRSVSWYQQTPGQGLQFLFEYFSETQRNKGNFPGRFSGRQFSNSRSEMNVSTLELGDSALYLCASSPARQGADEQYFGPGTRLTVT.